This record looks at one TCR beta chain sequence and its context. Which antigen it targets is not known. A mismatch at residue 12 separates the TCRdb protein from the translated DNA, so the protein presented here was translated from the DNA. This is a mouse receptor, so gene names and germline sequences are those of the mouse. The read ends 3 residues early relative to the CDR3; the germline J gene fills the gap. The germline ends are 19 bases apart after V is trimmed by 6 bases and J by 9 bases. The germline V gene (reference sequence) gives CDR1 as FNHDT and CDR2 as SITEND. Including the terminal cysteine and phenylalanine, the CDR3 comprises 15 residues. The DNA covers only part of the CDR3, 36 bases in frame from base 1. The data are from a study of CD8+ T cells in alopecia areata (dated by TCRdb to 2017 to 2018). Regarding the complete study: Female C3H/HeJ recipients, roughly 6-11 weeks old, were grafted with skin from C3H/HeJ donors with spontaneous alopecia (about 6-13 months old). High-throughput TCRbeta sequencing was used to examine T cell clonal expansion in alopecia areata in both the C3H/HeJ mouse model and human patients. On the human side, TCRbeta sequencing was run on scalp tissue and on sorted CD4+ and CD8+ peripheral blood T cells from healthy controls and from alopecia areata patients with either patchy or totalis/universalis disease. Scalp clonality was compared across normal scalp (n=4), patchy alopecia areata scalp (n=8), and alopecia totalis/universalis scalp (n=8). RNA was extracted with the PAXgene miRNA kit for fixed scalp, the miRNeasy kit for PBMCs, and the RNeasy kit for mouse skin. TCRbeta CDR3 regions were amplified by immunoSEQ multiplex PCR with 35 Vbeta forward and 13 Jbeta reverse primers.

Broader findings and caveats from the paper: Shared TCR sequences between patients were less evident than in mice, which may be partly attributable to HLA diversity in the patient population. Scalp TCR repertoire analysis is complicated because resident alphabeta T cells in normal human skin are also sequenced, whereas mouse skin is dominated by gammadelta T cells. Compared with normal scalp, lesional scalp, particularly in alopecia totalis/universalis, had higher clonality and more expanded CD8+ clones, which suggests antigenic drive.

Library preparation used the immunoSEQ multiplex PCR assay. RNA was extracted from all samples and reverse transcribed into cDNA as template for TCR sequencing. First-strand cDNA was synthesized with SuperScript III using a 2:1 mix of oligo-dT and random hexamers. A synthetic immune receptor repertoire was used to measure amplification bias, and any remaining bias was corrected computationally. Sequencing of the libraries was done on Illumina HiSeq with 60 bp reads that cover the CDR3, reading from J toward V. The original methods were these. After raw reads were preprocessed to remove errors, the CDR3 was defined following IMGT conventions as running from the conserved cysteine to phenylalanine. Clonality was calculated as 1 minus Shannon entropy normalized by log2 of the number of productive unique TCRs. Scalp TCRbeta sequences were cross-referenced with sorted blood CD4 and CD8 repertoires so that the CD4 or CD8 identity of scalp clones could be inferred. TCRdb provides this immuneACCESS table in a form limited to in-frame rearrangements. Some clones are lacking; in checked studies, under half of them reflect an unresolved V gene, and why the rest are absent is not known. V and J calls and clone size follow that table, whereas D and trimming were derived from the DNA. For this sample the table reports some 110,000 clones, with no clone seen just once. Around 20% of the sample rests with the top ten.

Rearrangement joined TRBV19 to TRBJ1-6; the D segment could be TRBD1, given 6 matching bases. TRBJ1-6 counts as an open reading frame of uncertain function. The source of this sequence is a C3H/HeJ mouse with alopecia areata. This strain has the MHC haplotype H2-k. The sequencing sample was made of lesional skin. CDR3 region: CASTLSGQGGSPLYF. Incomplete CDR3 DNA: TGTGCCAGCACCCTCTCGGGACAAGGGGGTTCGCCC.